This TCR beta chain came from a study of T-cell memory formation after mild COVID-19. Whole-study context: There were largely donor-specific TCR clusters. Study findings and constraints: Unconfirmed was the SARS-CoV-2 specificity of second-wave clones that peaked on day 37. Pre-infection memory harbored some responding clones, suggesting cross-reactive memory joined.

This clonotype was seen more than once but under ten times. The antigen remains unidentified. Germline CDR1 SGHAT, CDR2 FQNNGV. The CDR3 length is 15 residues. The V and J ends lost 0 bases and 5 bases respectively, with 10 bases between them. It was 5'RACE with constant-segment primers that produced the TCR alpha and TCR beta cDNA libraries, which carried sample barcodes and UMIs. In TCRdb, the 5' RACE reads were re-called with MiXCR into one record per CDR3 protein. The table includes over 130,000 distinct CDR3 sequences, around 14% detected once. The source is an adult woman who had mild COVID-19 (a few samples of this study predate the infection). Cell type and time point are not known. The V and J genes are TRBV11-2 and TRBJ2-2; perhaps TRBD1 as D (6 bases). The sample was PBMCs or a T cell subset sorted from them (not recorded which). The DNA for the CDR3 is TGTGCCAGCAGCTTAGATCAAGGGGGAACCGGGGAGCTGTTTTTT. Translating it yields CASSLDQGGTGELFF.